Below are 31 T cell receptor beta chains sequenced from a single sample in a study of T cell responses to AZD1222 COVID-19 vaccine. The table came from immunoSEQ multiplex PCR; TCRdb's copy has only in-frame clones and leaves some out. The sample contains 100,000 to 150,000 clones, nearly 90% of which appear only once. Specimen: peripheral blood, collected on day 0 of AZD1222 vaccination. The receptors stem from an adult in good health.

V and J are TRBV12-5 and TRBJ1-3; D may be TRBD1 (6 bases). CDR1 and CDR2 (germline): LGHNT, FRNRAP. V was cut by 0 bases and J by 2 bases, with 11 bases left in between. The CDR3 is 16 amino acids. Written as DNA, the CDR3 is TGTGCTAGTGGTTTGGTTGGGGGCAGGACTGGAAACACCATATATTTT. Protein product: CASGLVGGRTGNTIYF.

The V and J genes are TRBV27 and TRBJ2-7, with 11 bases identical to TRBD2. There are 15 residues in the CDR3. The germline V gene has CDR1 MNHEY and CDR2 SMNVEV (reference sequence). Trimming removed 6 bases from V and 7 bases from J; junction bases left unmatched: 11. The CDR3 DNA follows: TGTGCCAGCAGAAGCCCAACTAGCGGGAGTTTGGAGCAGTACTTC. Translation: CASRSPTSGSLEQYF.

DNA of the CDR3: TGTGCCAGCTCAAGGGGTAGCGCTCCGCAGGGAAAGACTGAAGCTTTCTTT. This translates into CASSRGSAPQGKTEAFF. V usage is TRBV18 and J usage is TRBJ1-1, with TRBD1 as a possible D gene (5 bases). V dropped 5 bases and J dropped 5 bases, with 24 bases sitting between them. Germline loops: CDR1 KGHSH, CDR2 LQKENI. The CDR3 has 17 amino acids.

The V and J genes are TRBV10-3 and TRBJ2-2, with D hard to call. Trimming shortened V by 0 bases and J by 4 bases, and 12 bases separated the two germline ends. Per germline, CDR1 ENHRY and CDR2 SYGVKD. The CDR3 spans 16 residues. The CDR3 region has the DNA TGTGCCATCAGTGAGTCGATCCGGACCAGCACCGGGGAGCTGTTTTTT. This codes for CAISESIRTSTGELFF.

The DNA of the CDR3 is TGTGCCAGCTCCCTAAATAGCGGGATCGATCAAGAGACCCAGTACTTC. Translation gives CASSLNSGIDQETQYF. The chain joins TRBV18 to TRBJ2-5; 8 nucleotides match TRBD2. This CDR3 is 16 amino acids long. Germline V gene data show CDR1 as KGHSH and CDR2 as LQKENI. Trimming removed 6 bases from V and 2 bases from J; junction bases left unmatched: 11.

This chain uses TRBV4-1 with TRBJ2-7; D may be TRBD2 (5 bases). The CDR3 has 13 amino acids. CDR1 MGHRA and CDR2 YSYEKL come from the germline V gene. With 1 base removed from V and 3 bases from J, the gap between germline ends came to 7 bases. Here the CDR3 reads CASSQVGVYEQYF. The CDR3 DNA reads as TGCGCCAGCAGCCAAGTGGGAGTCTACGAGCAGTACTTC.

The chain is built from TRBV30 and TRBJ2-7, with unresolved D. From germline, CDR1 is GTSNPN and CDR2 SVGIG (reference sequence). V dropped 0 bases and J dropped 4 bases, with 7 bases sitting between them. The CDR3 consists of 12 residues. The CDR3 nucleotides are TGTGCCTGGAGTGTTCTGGCGTACGAGCAGTACTTC. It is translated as CAWSVLAYEQYF.

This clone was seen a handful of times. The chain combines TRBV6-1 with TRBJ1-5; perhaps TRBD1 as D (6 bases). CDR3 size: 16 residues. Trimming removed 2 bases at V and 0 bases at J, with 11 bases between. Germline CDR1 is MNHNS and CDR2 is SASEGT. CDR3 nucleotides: TGTGCCAGCAGTGAACCCCGGGACATTAGCAATCAGCCCCAGCATTTT. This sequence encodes CASSEPRDISNQPQHF.

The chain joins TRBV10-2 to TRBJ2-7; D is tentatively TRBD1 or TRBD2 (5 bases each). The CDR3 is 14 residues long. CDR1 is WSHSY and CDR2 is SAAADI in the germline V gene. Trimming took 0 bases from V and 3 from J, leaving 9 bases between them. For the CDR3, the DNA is TGCGCCAGCAGTGAGTCGGGACCAGGCTACGAGCAGTACTTC. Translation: CASSESGPGYEQYF.

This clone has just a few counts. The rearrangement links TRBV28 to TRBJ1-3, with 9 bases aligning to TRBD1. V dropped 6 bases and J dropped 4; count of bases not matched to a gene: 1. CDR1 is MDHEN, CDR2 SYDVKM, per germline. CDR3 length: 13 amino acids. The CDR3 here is CASRDRGGNTIYF. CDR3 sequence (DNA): TGTGCCAGCAGGGACAGGGGAGGAAACACCATATATTTT.

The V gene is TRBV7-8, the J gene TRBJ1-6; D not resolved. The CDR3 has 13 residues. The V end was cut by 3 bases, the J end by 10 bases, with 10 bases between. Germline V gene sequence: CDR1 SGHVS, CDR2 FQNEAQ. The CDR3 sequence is CASSLTVGSPLHF. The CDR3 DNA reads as TGTGCCAGCAGCTTGACCGTGGGCTCACCCCTCCACTTT.

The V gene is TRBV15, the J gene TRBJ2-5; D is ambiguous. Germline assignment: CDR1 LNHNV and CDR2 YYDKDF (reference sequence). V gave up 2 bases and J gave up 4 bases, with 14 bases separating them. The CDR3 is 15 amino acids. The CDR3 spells CATSRSWGTGETQYF. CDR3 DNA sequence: TGTGCCACCAGCAGAAGCTGGGGAACGGGAGAGACCCAGTACTTC.

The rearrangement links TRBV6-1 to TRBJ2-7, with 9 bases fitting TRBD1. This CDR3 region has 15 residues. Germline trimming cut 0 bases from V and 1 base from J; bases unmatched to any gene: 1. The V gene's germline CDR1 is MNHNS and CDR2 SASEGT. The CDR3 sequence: CASSEAGTGSYEQYF. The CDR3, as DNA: TGTGCCAGCAGTGAAGCGGGGACAGGGTCCTACGAGCAGTACTTC.

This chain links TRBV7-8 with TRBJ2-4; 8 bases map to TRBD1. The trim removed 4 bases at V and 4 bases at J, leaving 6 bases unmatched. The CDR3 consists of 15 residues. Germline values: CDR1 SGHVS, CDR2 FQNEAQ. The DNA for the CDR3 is TGTGCCAGCAGCTCGCCCGGGACAGGAAAAAACATTCAGTACTTC. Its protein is CASSSPGTGKNIQYF.

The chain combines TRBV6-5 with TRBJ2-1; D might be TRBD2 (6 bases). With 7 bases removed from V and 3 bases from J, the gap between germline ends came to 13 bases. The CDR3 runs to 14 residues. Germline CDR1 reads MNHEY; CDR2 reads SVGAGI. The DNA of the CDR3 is TGTGCCAGCAACCGGGGGAACCACTACAATGAGCAGTTCTTC. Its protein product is CASNRGNHYNEQFF.

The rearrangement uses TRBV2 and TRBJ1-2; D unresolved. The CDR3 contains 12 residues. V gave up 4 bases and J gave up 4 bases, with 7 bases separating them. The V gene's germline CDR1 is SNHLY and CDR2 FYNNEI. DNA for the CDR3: TGTGCCAGCAGTGGAGGACTCTATGGCTACACCTTC. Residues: CASSGGLYGYTF.

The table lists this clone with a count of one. The CDR3 DNA reads TGTGCCAGCAGGGGACAGGGGGGGATTAATGAAAAACTGTTTTTT. This codes for CASRGQGGINEKLFF. The chain employs TRBV6-5 and TRBJ1-4, with 11 bases lining up with TRBD1. The V gene's germline CDR1 is MNHEY and CDR2 SVGAGI. Losses at the gene ends were 6 bases for V and 4 bases for J; bases not matched to a gene: 4. The CDR3 totals 15 residues.

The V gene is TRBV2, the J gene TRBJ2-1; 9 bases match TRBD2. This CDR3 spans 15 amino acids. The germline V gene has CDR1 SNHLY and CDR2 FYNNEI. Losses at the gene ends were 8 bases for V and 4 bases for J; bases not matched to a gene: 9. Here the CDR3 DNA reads TGTGCCAGCGGTCCCTTGGCGGGAGGGTACAATGAGCAGTTCTTC. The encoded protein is CASGPLAGGYNEQFF.

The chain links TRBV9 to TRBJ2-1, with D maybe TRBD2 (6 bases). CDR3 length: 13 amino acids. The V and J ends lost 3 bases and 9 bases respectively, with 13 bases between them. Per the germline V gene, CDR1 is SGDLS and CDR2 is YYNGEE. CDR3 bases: TGTGCCAGCAGCGAGGGACTTTTTGGTGAGCAGTTCTTC. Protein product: CASSEGLFGEQFF.

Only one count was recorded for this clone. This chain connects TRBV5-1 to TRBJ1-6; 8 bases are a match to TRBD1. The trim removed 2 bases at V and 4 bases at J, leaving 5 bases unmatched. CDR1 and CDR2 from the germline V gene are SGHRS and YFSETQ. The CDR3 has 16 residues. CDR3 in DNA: TGCGCCAGCAGCTTCTCGACAGGGGAGTATAATTCACCCCTCCACTTT. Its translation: CASSFSTGEYNSPLHF. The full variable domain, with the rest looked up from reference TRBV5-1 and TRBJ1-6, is KAGVTQTPRYLIKTRGQQVTLSCSPISGHRSVSWYQQTPGQGLQFLFEYFSETQRNKGNFPGRFSGRQFSNSRSEMNVSTLELGDSALYLCASSFSTGEYNSPLHFGNGTRLTVT.

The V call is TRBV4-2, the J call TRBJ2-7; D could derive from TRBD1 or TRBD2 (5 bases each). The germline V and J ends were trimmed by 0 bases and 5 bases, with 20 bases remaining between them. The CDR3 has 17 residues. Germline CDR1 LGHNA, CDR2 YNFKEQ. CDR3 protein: CASSQDFDGTPANEQYF. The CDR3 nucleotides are TGTGCCAGCAGCCAAGATTTTGACGGGACCCCTGCTAACGAGCAGTACTTC.

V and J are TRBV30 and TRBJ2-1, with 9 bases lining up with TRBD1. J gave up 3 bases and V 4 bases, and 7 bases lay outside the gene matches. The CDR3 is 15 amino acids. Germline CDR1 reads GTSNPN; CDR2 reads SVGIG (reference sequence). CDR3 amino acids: CAWKPGQGFYNEQFF. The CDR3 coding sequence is TGTGCCTGGAAGCCGGGACAGGGATTCTACAATGAGCAGTTCTTC.

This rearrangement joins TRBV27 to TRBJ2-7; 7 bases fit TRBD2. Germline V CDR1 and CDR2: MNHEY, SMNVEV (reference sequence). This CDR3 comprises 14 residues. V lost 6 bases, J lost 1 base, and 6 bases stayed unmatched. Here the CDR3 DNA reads TGTGCCAGCAGCCGGGACTATAGATCCTACGAGCAGTACTTC. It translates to CASSRDYRSYEQYF.

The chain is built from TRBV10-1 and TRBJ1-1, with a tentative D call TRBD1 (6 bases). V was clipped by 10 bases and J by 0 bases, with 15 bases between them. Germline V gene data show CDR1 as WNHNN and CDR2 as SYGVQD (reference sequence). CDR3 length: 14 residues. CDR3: CATQEDRVNTEAFF. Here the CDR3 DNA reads TGCGCCACCCAGGAGGACAGAGTGAACACTGAAGCTTTCTTT.

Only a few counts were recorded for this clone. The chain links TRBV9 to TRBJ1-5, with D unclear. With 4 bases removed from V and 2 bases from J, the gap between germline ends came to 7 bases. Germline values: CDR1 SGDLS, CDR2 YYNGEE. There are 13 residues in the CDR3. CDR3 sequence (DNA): TGTGCCAGCAGCAGGGATCGCAATCAGCCCCAGCATTTT. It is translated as CASSRDRNQPQHF. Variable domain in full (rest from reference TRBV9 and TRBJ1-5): DSGVTQTPKHLITATGQRVTLRCSPRSGDLSVYWYQQSLDQGLQFLIQYYNGEERAKGNILERFSAQQFPDLHSELNLSSLELGDSALYFCASSRDRNQPQHFGDGTRLSIL.

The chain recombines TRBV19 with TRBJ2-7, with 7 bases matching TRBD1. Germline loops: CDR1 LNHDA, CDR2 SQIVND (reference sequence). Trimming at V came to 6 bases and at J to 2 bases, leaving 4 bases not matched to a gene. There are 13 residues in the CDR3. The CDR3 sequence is CASRSGQTYEQYF. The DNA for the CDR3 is TGTGCCAGTAGATCGGGACAGACCTACGAGCAGTACTTC.

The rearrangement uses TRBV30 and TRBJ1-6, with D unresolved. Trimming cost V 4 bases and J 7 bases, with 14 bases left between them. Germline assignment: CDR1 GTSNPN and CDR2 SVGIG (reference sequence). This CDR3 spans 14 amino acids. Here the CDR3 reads CAWTSVAGNSPLHF. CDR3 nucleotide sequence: TGTGCCTGGACCTCGGTTGCTGGAAATTCACCCCTCCACTTT.

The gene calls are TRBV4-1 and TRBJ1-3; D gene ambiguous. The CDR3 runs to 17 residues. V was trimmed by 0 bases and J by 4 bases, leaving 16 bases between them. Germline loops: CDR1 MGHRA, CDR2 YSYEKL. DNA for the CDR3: TGCGCCAGCAGCCAAGATTTTCCCGCCGTTGGAGGAAACACCATATATTTT. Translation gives CASSQDFPAVGGNTIYF.

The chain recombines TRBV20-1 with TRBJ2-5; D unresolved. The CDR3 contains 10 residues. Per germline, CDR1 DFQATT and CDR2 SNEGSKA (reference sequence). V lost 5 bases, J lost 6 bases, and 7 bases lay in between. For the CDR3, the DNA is TGCAGTGCTGCTGCCCAGACCCAGTACTTC. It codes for CSAAAQTQYF.

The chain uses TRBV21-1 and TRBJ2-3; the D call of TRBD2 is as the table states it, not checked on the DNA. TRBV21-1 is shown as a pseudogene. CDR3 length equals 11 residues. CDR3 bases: TGTGCCAGCAGCAAAGCTAAATCGCAGTATTTT. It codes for CASSKAKSQYF.

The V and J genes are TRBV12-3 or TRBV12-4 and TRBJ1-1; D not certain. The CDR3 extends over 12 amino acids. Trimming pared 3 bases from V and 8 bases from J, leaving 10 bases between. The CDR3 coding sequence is TGTGCCAGCAGTTTTAAAGGCGGGGAAGCTTTCTTT. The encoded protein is CASSFKGGEAFF.